This T cell receptor (beta chain) appears in the sequencing data of a study of early T cells in non-severe SARS-CoV-2 infection. TCRdb used MiXCR to reprocess the 5' RACE reads, holding one entry per CDR3 protein. The data contain 30,000 to 45,000 distinct CDR3 sequences, around 4% of them singletons. Many counts were recorded for this clonotype. This CDR3 comprises 15 residues. The V end was cut by 0 bases, the J end by 6 bases, with 11 bases between. The germline V gene encodes CDR1 LGHDT and CDR2 YNNKEL (reference sequence). This TCR was sampled from an adult who was a healthcare worker with PCR-confirmed SARS-CoV-2 infection or an uninfected control (not recorded which). Input material: whole blood. The chain joins TRBV3-1 to TRBJ2-2, with D hard to call. The CDR3 DNA reads TGTGCCAGCAGCCAAGACCCCAATAAGGCCGGGGAGCTGTTTTTT. Protein sequence: CASSQDPNKAGELFF.